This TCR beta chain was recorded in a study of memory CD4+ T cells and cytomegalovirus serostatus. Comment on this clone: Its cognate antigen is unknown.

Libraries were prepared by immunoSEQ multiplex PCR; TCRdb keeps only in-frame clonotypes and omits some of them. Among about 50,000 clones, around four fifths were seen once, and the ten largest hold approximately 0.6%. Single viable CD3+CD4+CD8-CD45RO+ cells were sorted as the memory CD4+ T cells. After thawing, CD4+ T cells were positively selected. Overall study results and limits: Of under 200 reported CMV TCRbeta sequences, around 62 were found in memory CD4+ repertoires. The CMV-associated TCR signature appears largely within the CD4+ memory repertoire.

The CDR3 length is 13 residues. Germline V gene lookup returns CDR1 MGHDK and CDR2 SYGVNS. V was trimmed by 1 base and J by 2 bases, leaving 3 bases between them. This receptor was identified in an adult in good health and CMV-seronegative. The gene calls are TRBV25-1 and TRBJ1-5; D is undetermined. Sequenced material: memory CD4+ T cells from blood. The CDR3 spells CASSELGNQPQHF. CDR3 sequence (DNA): TGTGCCAGCAGTGAATTGGGCAATCAGCCCCAGCATTTT.